This T cell receptor (beta chain) is from a study of T cell changes during pregnancy in multiple sclerosis. Per germline, CDR1 KGHSH and CDR2 LQKENI. Trimming left V 3 bases short and J 3 bases short, with 15 bases between. This CDR3 is 17 amino acids long. TCRdb's table, derived via immunoSEQ multiplex PCR, lists solely in-frame clones and lacks some. The profile shows around 56,000 clones, around nine tenths of them singletons. The sequence was collected from a female donor with multiple sclerosis, enrolled in a pregnancy study. The chain links TRBV18 to TRBJ1-6; D unclear. Sequenced material: peripheral blood, taken after pregnancy. The CDR3 region has the DNA TGTGCCAGCTCACCTCGAGACACCTCCCTCTATAATTCACCCCTCCACTTT. Its protein is CASSPRDTSLYNSPLHF.